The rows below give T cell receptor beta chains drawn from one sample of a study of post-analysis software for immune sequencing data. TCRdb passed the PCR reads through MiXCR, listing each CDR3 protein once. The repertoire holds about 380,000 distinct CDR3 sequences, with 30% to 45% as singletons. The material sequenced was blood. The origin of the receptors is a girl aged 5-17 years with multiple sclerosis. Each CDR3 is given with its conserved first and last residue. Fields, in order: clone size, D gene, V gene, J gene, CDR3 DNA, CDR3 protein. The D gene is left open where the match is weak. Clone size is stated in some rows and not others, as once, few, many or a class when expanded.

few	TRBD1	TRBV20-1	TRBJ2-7	TGCAGTGCTACAATAGGGACAGGGCCTTACGAGCAGTACTTC	CSATIGTGPYEQYF
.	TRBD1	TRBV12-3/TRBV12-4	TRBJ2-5	TGTGCCAGCAGTATCGCCACCGGGACAGGGGGCAGAGAGACCCAGTACTTC	CASSIATGTGGRETQYF
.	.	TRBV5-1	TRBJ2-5	TGCGCCAGCAGCTCTCAAGGACTGGACTTGGAGACCCAGTACTTC	CASSSQGLDLETQYF
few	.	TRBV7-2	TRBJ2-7	TGTGCCAGCAGCTCAGGAGGCAGGGGCTACGAGCAGTACTTC	CASSSGGRGYEQYF
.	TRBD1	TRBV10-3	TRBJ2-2	TGTGCCATCAGTGATTTAGGACAGGGGAGAGCCGGGGAGCTGTTTTTT	CAISDLGQGRAGELFF
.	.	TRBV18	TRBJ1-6	TGTGCCAGCTCTTCGGGACTAGATACTTCACCCCTCCACTTT	CASSSGLDTSPLHF
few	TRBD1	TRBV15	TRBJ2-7	TGTGCCACCAGCCGAACCTTTCCGGGACAGGCTCCCCCTTTGGGTGAGCAGTACTTC	CATSRTFPGQAPPLGEQYF
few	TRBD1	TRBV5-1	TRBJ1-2	TGCGCCAGCAGCTTGACAGCAGGGGGAGGTGGCTACACCTTC	CASSLTAGGGGYTF
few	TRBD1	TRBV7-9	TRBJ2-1	TGTGCCAGCAGCTTAGATTGGGACAGGAATAGGAATGAGCAGTTCTTC	CASSLDWDRNRNEQFF
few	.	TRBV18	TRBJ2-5	TGTGCCAGCTCACCACAATCCCACCGGGAGACCCAGTACTTC	CASSPQSHRETQYF
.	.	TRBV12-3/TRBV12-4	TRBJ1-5	TGTGCCAGCAGCCCCGATGGGTCATATCAGCCCCAGCATTTT	CASSPDGSYQPQHF
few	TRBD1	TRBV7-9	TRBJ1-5	TGTGCCAGCAGCACGGGACAGACAGCAGCGTATAGCAATCAGCCCCAGCATTTT	CASSTGQTAAYSNQPQHF
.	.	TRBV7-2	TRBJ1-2	TGTGCCAGCAGATTGTCCGGGGTCTATGGCTACACCTTC	CASRLSGVYGYTF
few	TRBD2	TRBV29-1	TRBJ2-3	TGCAGCTTAAGCGGGGGTCCTAAAGATACGCAGTATTTT	CSLSGGPKDTQYF
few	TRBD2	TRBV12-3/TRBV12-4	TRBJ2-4	TGTGCCAGCAGTTTAGGACGGGGGGGACGTCAGTACTTC	CASSLGRGGRQYF
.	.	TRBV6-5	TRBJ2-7	TGTGCCAGCAGTCCGCCCGGCGCCTACGAGCAGTACTTC	CASSPPGAYEQYF
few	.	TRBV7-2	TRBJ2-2	TGTGCCAGCAGCTTACCGGGGACCGTCACCGGGGAGCTGTTTTTT	CASSLPGTVTGELFF
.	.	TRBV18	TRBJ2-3	TGTGCCAGCTCGCCAGGGACAAGACATACAGATACGCAGTATTTT	CASSPGTRHTDTQYF
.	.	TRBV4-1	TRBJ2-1	TGCGCCAGCAGCCAAGAAGGGAGAAGAGGGAATGAGCAGTTCTTC	CASSQEGRRGNEQFF
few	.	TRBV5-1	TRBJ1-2	TGCGCCAGCAGCCCCAACGGGGACTATGGCTACACCTTC	CASSPNGDYGYTF
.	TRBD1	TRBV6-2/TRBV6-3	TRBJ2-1	TGTGCCAGCAAACCTAAAGGGGGCCGAAATGAGCAGTTCTTC	CASKPKGGRNEQFF
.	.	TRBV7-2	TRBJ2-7	TGTGCCAGCAGCTTAGCCTCTTCGGTCTACGAGCAGTACTTC	CASSLASSVYEQYF
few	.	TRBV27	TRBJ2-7	TGTGCCAGCAGTTTTACGCCGCGGTGGTCCTCCATTCCCTACGAGCAGTACTTC	CASSFTPRWSSIPYEQYF
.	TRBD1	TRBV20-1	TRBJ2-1	TGCAGTGCTATTTCTCCAGGGGGTGTTACCTACAATGAGCAGTTCTTC	CSAISPGGVTYNEQFF
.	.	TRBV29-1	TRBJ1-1	TGCAGCGTTGGAAGGGGATTTGAAGCTTTCTTT	CSVGRGFEAFF
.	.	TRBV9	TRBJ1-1	TGTGCCAGCAGCCCTGGACATGGCGGAAACACTGAAGCTTTCTTT	CASSPGHGGNTEAFF
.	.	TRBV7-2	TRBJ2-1	TGTGCCAGCAGCAGTCAGAGATACAATGAGCAGTTCTTC	CASSSQRYNEQFF
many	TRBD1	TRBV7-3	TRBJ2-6	TGTGCCAGCAGCTCACAGGGGGCGGCTGGGGCCAACGTCCTGACTTTC	CASSSQGAAGANVLTF
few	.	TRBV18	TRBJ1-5	TGTGCCAGCTCACCACTAGACAGAGGGTTCGATCAGCCCCAGCATTTT	CASSPLDRGFDQPQHF
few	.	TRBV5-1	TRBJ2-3	TGCGCCAGTGGAGGGGGGTCCACAGATACGCAGTATTTT	CASGGGSTDTQYF
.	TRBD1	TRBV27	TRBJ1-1	TGTGCCAGCAGTTGGACAGGGGAGACTGAAGCTTTCTTT	CASSWTGETEAFF
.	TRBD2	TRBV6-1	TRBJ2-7	TGTGCCAGCAGTGAAGCTCGACTAGCGGGGACCGACGAGCAGTACTTC	CASSEARLAGTDEQYF
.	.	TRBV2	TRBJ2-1	TGTGCCAGCAGTGCAGGACTCGAGCAGTTCTTC	CASSAGLEQFF
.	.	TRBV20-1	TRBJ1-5	TGCAGTGCTAGAGATCTATGGTCCGGGCAGCCCCAGCATTTT	CSARDLWSGQPQHF
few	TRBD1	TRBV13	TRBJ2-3	TGTGCCAGCAGCGCCTACCGGGACAGGGTAGGGGATACGCAGTATTTT	CASSAYRDRVGDTQYF
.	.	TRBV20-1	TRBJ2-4	TGCAGTGTACGGGGATTCTTAGCCAAAAACATTCAGTACTTC	CSVRGFLAKNIQYF
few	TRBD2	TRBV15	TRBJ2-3	TGTGCCACCAGCAGAGACGTAGGGACTAGCGGGGCCTTAAGCACAGATACGCAGTATTTT	CATSRDVGTSGALSTDTQYF
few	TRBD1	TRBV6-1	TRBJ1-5	TGTGCCAGCACCCGGACAGGGGAGAATCAGCCCCAGCATTTT	CASTRTGENQPQHF
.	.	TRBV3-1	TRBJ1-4	TGTGCCAGCAGCCAAGACAGGGTGAAGGAAAAACTGTTTTTT	CASSQDRVKEKLFF
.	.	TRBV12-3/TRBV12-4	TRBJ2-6	TGTGCCAGCAGTGACGGGACCCAGGGAACCAACGTCCGGACTTTC	CASSDGTQGTNVRTF
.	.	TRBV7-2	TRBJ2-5	TGTGCCAGCAGCTTAGCTATAGGGGAGACCCAGTACTTC	CASSLAIGETQYF
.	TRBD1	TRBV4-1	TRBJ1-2	TGCGCCAGCAGCCAAGTGGGGACAGATTCTTATGGCTACACCTTC	CASSQVGTDSYGYTF
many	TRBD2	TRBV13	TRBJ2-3	TGTGCCAGCAGCCTGCCGGGACTAGGTTCTAGCACAGATACGCAGTATTTT	CASSLPGLGSSTDTQYF
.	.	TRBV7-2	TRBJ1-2	TGTGCCAGCAGCTGGATCAGGGTGGGAGCTAACTATGGCTACACCTTC	CASSWIRVGANYGYTF
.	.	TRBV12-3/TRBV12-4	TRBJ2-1	TGTGCCAGCAGTCCCCGGGAGTTGGATGAGCAGTTCTTC	CASSPRELDEQFF
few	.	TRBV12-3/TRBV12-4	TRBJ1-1	TGTGCCAGCAGTTTGGTGCGCACGAACACTGAAGCTTTCTTT	CASSLVRTNTEAFF
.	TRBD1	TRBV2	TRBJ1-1	TGTGCCATTTACGCTGGGACAGGCCGCCCGATGAACACTGAAGCTTTCTTT	CAIYAGTGRPMNTEAFF
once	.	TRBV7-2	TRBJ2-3	TGTGCCAGCAGCATAGGTGGCCTTTCTAGCACAGATACGCAGTATTTT	CASSIGGLSSTDTQYF
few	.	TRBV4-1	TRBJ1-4	TGCGCCAGCAGCCAAGATCGGGGGCTCGCTAATGAAAAACTGTTTTTT	CASSQDRGLANEKLFF
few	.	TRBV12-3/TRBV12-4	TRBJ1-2	TGTGCCAGCAGTTCAGGCGACTTCTATGGCTACACCTTC	CASSSGDFYGYTF
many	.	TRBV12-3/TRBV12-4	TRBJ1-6	TGTGCCAGCAGTTTTCCCAATTCACCCCTCCACTTT	CASSFPNSPLHF
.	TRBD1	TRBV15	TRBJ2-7	TGTGCCACCAGAGAAGACAGGGTGAGCTCCTACGAGCAGTACTTC	CATREDRVSSYEQYF
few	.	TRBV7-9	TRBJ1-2	TGTGCCAGCAGCCCGGTAGGCGGATTCTATGGCTACACCTTC	CASSPVGGFYGYTF
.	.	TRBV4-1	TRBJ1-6	TGCGCCAGCAGCCAAGGGTGGGGCAACTATAATTCACCCCTCCACTTT	CASSQGWGNYNSPLHF
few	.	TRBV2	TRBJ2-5	TGTGCCAGCAGTGGACAACAGGTGGGGGAGACCCAGTACTTC	CASSGQQVGETQYF
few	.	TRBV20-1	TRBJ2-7	TGCAGTGCTAGGGGCAGGGGGGACTACGAGCAGTACTTC	CSARGRGDYEQYF
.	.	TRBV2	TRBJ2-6	TGTGCCAGCAGGGTTCGACGGAACTCTGGGGCCAACGTCCTGACTTTC	CASRVRRNSGANVLTF
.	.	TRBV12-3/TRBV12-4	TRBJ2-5	TGTGCCAGCAGTTTGTACAGGGAGCAGACCCAGTACTTC	CASSLYREQTQYF
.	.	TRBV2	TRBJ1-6	TGTGCCAGCAGTGGTGGGGGGAGCTCCTATAATTCACCCCTCCACTTT	CASSGGGSSYNSPLHF